A single TCR beta chain is shown here with its context. The sample comes from a study of T cells after somatic rescue of genetic block. This CDR3 region has 15 residues. V lost 2 bases to trimming and J lost 1 base, with 11 bases between them. Germline lookup yields CDR1 LNHDA and CDR2 SQIVND (reference sequence). Sequencing was performed with immunoSEQ multiplex PCR; in TCRdb, only in-frame clones are kept and a portion is missing. The sample shows tens of thousands of clones, 80% to 90% of them seen only once. This TCR was sampled from a woman younger than 35. V and J are TRBV19 and TRBJ1-1; weak D call: TRBD1 (5 bases). Material: peripheral blood mononuclear cells (PBMCs). The CDR3 region has the DNA TGTGCCAGTAGTATATCAGGGCAGGCGAACACTGAAGCTTTCTTT. Its translation is CASSISGQANTEAFF. Full variable domain (missing parts from reference TRBV19 and TRBJ1-1): DGGITQSPKYLFRKEGQNVTLSCEQNLNHDAMYWYRQDPGQGLRLIYYSQIVNDFQKGDIAEGYSVSREKKESFPLTVTSAQKNPTAFYLCASSISGQANTEAFFGQGTRLTVV.